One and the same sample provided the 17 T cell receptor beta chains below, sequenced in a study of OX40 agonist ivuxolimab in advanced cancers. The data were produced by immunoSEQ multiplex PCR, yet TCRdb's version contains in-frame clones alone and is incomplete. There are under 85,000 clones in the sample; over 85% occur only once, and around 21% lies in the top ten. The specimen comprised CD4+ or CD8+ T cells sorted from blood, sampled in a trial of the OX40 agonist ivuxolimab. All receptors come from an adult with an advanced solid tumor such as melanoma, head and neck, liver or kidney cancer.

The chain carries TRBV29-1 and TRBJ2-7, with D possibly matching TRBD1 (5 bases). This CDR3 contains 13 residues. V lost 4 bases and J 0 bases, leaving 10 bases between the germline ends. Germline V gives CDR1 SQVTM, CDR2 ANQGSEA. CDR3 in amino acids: CSVVDSLSYEQYF. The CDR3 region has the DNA TGCAGCGTTGTAGACAGCCTCTCCTACGAGCAGTACTTC.

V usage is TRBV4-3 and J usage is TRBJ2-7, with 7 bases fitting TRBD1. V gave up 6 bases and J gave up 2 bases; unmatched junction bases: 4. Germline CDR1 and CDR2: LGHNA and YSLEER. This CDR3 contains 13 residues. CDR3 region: CASSSQGAYEQYF. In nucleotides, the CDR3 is TGCGCCAGCAGTAGCCAGGGGGCCTACGAGCAGTACTTC.

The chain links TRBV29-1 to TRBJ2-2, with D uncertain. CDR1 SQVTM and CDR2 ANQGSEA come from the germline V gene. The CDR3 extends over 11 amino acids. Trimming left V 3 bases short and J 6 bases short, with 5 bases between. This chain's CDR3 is CSVEGSGELFF. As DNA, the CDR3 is TGCAGCGTTGAGGGTTCCGGGGAGCTGTTTTTT.

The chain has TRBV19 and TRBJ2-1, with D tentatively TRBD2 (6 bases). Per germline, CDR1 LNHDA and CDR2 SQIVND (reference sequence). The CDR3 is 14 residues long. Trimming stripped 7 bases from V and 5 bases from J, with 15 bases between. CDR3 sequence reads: CASTPGLPHNEQFF. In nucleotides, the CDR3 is TGTGCCAGTACCCCTGGACTACCTCACAATGAGCAGTTCTTC. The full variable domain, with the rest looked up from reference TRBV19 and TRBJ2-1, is DGGITQSPKYLFRKEGQNVTLSCEQNLNHDAMYWYRQDPGQGLRLIYYSQIVNDFQKGDIAEGYSVSREKKESFPLTVTSAQKNPTAFYLCASTPGLPHNEQFFGPGTRLTVL.

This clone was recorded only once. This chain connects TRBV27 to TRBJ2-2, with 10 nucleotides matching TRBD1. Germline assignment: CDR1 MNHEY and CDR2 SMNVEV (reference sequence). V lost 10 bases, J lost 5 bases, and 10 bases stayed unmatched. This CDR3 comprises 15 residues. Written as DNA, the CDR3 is TGTGCCACCGCCCGGACAGGGGGGAGAACCGGGGAGCTGTTTTTT. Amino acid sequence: CATARTGGRTGELFF.

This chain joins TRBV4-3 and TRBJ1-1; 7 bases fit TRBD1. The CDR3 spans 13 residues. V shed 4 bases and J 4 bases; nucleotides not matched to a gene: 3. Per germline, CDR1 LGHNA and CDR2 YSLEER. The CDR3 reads CASSPTGATEAFF. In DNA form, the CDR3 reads TGCGCCAGCAGCCCAACAGGGGCCACTGAAGCTTTCTTT.

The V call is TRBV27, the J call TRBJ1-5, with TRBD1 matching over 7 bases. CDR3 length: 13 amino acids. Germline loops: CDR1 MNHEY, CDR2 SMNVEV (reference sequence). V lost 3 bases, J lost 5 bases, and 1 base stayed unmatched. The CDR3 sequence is CASSFRGDQPQHF. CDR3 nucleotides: TGTGCCAGCAGTTTCAGGGGGGATCAGCCCCAGCATTTT.

The CDR3 DNA reads as TGTGCCAGCAGCTCTTTTAGGCCGGACAGAGACTACGAGCAGTACTTC. Its protein product is CASSSFRPDRDYEQYF. J is TRBJ2-7 and V is TRBV7-8, with a weak D call TRBD1 (6 bases). V was pared by 4 bases and J by 3 bases, with 19 bases between. Germline V gene sequence: CDR1 SGHVS, CDR2 FQNEAQ. The CDR3 spans 16 residues.

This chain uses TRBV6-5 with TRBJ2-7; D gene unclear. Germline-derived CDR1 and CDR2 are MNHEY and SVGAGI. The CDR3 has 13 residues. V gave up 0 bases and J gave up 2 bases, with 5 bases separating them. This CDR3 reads CASSYSTTYEQYF. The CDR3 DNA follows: TGTGCCAGCAGTTACTCGACAACCTACGAGCAGTACTTC.

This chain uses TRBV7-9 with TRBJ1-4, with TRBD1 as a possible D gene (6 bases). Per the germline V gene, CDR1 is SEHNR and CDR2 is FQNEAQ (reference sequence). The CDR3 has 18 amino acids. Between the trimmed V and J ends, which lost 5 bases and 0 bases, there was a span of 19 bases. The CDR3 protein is CASSPPGSRGSTNEKLFF. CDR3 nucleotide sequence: TGTGCCAGCAGCCCACCCGGTAGCAGGGGATCAACTAATGAAAAACTGTTTTTT.

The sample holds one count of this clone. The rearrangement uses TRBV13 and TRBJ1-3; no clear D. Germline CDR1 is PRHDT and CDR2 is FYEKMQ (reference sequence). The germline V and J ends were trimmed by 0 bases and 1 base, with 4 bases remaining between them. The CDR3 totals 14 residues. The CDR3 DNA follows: TGTGCCAGCAGCTTAGGGGTATCTGGAAACACCATATATTTT. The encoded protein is CASSLGVSGNTIYF.

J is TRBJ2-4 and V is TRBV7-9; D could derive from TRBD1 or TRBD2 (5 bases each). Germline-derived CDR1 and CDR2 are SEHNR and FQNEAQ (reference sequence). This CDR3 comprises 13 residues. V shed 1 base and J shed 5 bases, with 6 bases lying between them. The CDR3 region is CASSLGGENIQYF. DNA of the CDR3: TGTGCCAGCAGCTTAGGAGGGGAAAACATTCAGTACTTC.

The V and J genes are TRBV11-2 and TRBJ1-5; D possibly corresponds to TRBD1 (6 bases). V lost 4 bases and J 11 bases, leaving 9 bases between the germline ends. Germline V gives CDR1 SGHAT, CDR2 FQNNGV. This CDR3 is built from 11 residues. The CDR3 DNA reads TGTGCCAGCAGCTCCCGACAGGCCCAGCATTTT. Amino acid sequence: CASSSRQAQHF.

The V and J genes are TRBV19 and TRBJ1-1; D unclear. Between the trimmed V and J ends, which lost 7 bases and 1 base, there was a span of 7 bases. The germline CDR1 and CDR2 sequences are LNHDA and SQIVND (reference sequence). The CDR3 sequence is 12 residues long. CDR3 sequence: CASIKQNTEAFF. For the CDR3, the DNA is TGTGCCAGTATTAAGCAGAACACTGAAGCTTTCTTT. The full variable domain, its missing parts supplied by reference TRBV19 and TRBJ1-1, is DGGITQSPKYLFRKEGQNVTLSCEQNLNHDAMYWYRQDPGQGLRLIYYSQIVNDFQKGDIAEGYSVSREKKESFPLTVTSAQKNPTAFYLCASIKQNTEAFFGQGTRLTVV.

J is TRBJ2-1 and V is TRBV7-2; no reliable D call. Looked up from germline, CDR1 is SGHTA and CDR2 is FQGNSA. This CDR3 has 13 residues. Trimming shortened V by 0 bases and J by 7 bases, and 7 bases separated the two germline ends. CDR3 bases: TGTGCCAGCAGCTTAGCTACCCGGAATGAGCAGTTCTTC. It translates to CASSLATRNEQFF.

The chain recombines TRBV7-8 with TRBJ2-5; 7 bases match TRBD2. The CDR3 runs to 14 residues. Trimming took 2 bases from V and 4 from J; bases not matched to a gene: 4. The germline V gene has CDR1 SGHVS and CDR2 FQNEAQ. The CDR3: CASSLMGRGETQYF. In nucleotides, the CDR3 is TGTGCCAGCAGCTTAATGGGGAGGGGAGAGACCCAGTACTTC.

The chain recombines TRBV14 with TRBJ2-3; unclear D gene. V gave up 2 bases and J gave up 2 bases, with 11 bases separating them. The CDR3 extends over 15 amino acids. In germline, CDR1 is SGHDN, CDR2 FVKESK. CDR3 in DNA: TGTGCCAGCAGCCAATTGGGAACGGACACAGATACGCAGTATTTT. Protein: CASSQLGTDTDTQYF.